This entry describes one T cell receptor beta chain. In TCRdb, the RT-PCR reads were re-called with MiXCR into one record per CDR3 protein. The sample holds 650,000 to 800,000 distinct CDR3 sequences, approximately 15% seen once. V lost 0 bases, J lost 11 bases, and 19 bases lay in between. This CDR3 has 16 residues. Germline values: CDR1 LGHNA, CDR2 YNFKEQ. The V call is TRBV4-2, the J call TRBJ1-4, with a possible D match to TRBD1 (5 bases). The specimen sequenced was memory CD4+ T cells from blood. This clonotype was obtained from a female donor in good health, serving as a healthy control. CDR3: CASSQEQGQGLGKLFF. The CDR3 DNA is TGTGCCAGCAGCCAAGAACAAGGCCAGGGCCTTGGGAAACTGTTTTTT.